Detailed here is one T cell receptor (beta chain). This entry belongs to a study of shared clonotypes between healthy human individuals. TCRdb keeps only in-frame clones here, not all; method: immunoSEQ multiplex PCR. There are under 2.5 million clones in the sample; about 90% occur only once, and 0.3% to 0.45% lies in the top ten. Trimming took off 5 bases at V and 1 base at J, with 11 bases between the two ends. This CDR3 spans 14 amino acids. From germline, CDR1 is LGHNA and CDR2 YNFKEQ. The source of this sequence is a man in his late teens or twenties in good health. Some clones in this sample may be carry-over from other donors' samples. The V and J genes are TRBV4-2 and TRBJ1-1, with D uncertain. Sequenced sample: naive CD4+ T cells from PBMCs. Indicated subset: CD45RA+ positively selected. As DNA, the CDR3 is TGTGCCAGCAGCTCGTTGACACCGAACACTGAAGCTTTCTTT. Residues: CASSSLTPNTEAFF.